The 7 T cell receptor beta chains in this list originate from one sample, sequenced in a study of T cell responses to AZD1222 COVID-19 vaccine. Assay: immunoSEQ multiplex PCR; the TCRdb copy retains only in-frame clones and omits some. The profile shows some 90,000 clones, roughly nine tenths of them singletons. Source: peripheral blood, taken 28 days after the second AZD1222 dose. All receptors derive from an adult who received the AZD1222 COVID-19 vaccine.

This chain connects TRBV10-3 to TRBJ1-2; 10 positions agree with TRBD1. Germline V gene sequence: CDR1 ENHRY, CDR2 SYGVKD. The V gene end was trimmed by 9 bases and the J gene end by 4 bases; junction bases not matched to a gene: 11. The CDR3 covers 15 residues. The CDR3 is CAITPGQGPGYGYTF. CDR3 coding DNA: TGTGCCATAACTCCGGGACAGGGGCCGGGCTATGGCTACACCTTC.

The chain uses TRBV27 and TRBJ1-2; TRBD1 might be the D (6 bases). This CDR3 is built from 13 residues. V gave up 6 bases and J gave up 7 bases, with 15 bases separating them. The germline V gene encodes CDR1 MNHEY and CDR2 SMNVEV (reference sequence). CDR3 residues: CASRTTGSSGYTF. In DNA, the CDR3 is TGTGCCAGCAGAACCACAGGGAGTAGTGGCTACACCTTC.

The CDR3 spells CASSLDEGSATEAFF. In DNA form, the CDR3 reads TGCGCCAGCAGCCTGGACGAGGGATCGGCCACTGAAGCTTTCTTT. The V call is TRBV5-1, the J call TRBJ1-1, with D hard to call. Trimming took off 4 bases at V and 4 bases at J, with 17 bases between the two ends. CDR3 length: 15 residues. CDR1 is SGHRS, CDR2 YFSETQ, per germline.

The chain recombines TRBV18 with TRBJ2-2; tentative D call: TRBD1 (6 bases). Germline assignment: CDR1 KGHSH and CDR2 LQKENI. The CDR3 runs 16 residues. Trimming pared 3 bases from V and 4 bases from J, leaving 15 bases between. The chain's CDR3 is CASSPSMAGVTGELFF. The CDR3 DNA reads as TGTGCCAGCTCACCGTCGATGGCAGGGGTCACCGGGGAGCTGTTTTTT.

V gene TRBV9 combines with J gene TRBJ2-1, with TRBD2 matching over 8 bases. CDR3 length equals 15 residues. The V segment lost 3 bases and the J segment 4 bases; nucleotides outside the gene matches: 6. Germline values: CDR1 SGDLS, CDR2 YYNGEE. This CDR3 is CASSAGRGAYNEQFF. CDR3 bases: TGTGCCAGCAGCGCGGGGCGGGGGGCTTACAATGAGCAGTTCTTC. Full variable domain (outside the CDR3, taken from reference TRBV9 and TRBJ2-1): DSGVTQTPKHLITATGQRVTLRCSPRSGDLSVYWYQQSLDQGLQFLIQYYNGEERAKGNILERFSAQQFPDLHSELNLSSLELGDSALYFCASSAGRGAYNEQFFGPGTRLTVL.

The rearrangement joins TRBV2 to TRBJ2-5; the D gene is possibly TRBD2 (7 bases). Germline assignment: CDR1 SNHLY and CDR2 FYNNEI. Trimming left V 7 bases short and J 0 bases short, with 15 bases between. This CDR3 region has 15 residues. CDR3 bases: TGTGCCAGCACCGGGGGAGGGACAAACCAAGAGACCCAGTACTTC. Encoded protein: CASTGGGTNQETQYF.

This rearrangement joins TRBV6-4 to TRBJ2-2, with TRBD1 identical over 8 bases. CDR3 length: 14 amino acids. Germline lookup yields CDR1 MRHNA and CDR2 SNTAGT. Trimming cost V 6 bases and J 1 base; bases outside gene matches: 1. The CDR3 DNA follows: TGTGCCAGCAGAGGACAGGGGAACACCGGGGAGCTGTTTTTT. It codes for CASRGQGNTGELFF.